This T cell receptor (beta chain) was profiled in a study of response to subunit inactivated influenza vaccine. Overall study results and limits: Seasonal influenza vaccination, on each occasion, was suggested by the authors to recruit few new T cells.

V shed 7 bases and J shed 0 bases, with 16 bases lying between them. CDR3 length equals 14 residues. Germline lookup yields CDR1 SQVTM and CDR2 ANQGSEA. TCRdb re-called the RT-PCR reads with MiXCR, one entry per CDR3 protein. Seen here are some 500,000 distinct CDR3 sequences, more than 15% observed once, and the top ten hold approximately 3%. On this clonotype: What it recognizes is unknown.

The sequence was collected from a man aged 50-75 years who received an inactivated influenza vaccine. The chain uses TRBV29-1 and TRBJ2-7; D ambiguous. The sequencing here drew on CD4+ T cells sorted from PBMCs, taken roughly 24 months after vaccination. CDR3 in amino acids: CSATTSPSSYEQYF. CDR3 DNA sequence: TGCAGCGCGACAACAAGCCCTAGCTCCTACGAGCAGTACTTC.